This T cell receptor beta chain was recorded in a study of blood T cell repertoires in COVID-19. The CDR3 length is 13 residues. V dropped 5 bases and J dropped 7 bases, with 12 bases sitting between them. In germline, CDR1 is MNHNS, CDR2 SASEGT. Measured with immunoSEQ multiplex PCR; TCRdb has only the in-frame clones, and not every one. The table includes more than 95,000 clones, over 75% detected once. The chain is built from TRBV6-1 and TRBJ1-5; weak D call: TRBD1 (5 bases). This receptor was taken from a human donor in a cohort sampled during active COVID-19. Sequencing input: peripheral blood. Here the CDR3 reads CASSSQGKQPQHF. The CDR3 DNA reads TGTGCCAGCAGTAGCCAGGGTAAACAGCCCCAGCATTTT.